This T cell receptor (beta chain) was observed in a study of CD8 T cells in ankylosing spondylitis. Study-wide results and caveats: Prior literature has documented some motif variants in synovial fluid and blood from reactive arthritis. Characteristic of ankylosing spondylitis blood, it appeared, was a TCR beta motif comprising roughly 8 highly homologous variants. With a CD8+ phenotype, disease-linked clones were relatively rare in peripheral blood. Enrichment of disease-linked clones was reportedly significant in matched ankylosing spondylitis synovial fluid.

V was clipped by 5 bases and J by 5 bases; unmatched bases: 9. The CDR3 contains 14 residues. The V gene's germline CDR1 is SQVTM and CDR2 ANQGSEA. A quantitative 5'-RACE method, one with molecular barcodes, was used to make TCR beta libraries. TCRdb called the 5' RACE reads again in MiXCR, with one record for every CDR3 protein. The sample yields over 700,000 distinct CDR3 sequences, roughly 20% seen once. This clonotype was detected a few times. Its antigen is unidentified. This chain links TRBV29-1 with TRBJ2-1; 7 bases agree with TRBD1. Sample: blood, either unsorted or a sorted T cell fraction (not recorded which). The clonotype comes from a male donor with ankylosing spondylitis. The DNA of the CDR3 is TGCAGCGTTCTAACAGGGGATGTCCACAATGAGCAGTTCTTC. It codes for CSVLTGDVHNEQFF.